The next 10 T cell receptor beta chains were all read from a single sample in a study of PD-1 blockade in classical Hodgkin lymphoma. Method: immunoSEQ multiplex PCR; TCRdb's copy keeps in-frame clones and lacks some. This table holds tens of thousands of clones, about four fifths found once. Time point reported: cycle 4 day 1 (C4D1), after 6 weeks of nivolumab. No patient escaped relapse after autologous stem cell transplantation, and brentuximab vedotin exposure varied. The sequenced sample was peripheral blood mononuclear cells (PBMCs), obtained before the fourth cycle of nivolumab. Source of these receptors: a human donor with classical Hodgkin lymphoma.

The rearrangement joins TRBV29-1 to TRBJ1-1, with TRBD1 matching over 10 bases. CDR3 length: 12 residues. Unmatched junction bases numbered 4, after V lost 1 base and J lost 11 bases. CDR1 and CDR2 (germline): SQVTM, ANQGSEA. CDR3 region: CSVEGQGARAFF. The CDR3, as DNA: TGCAGCGTTGAAGGACAGGGGGCGCGTGCTTTCTTT.

The chain joins TRBV14 to TRBJ1-1; D is unresolved. CDR1 and CDR2 (germline): SGHDN, FVKESK. CDR3 length equals 14 residues. V dropped 4 bases and J dropped 8 bases, with 17 bases sitting between them. This CDR3 reads CASSPLLSWSEAFF. CDR3 in DNA: TGTGCCAGCAGCCCGTTGTTGAGTTGGAGCGAAGCTTTCTTT. Filled out from reference TRBV14 and TRBJ1-1, the complete variable domain reads EAGVTQFPSHSVIEKGQTVTLRCDPISGHDNLYWYRRVMGKEIKFLLHFVKESKQDESGMPNNRFLAERTGGTYSTLKVQPAELEDSGVYFCASSPLLSWSEAFFGQGTRLTVV.

V and J are TRBV7-9 and TRBJ2-1; D gene ambiguous. V was clipped by 1 base and J by 7 bases, with 11 bases between them. Germline V gives CDR1 SEHNR, CDR2 FQNEAQ (reference sequence). The CDR3 contains 14 residues. This CDR3 reads CASSLEWKMNEQFF. The DNA for the CDR3 is TGTGCCAGCAGCTTAGAGTGGAAGATGAATGAGCAGTTCTTC.

The chain is built from TRBV25-1 and TRBJ1-2; D unclear. The CDR3 loop spans 15 amino acids. Trimming removed 5 bases at V and 4 bases at J, with 17 bases between. The germline gives CDR1 MGHDK, CDR2 SYGVNS. DNA of the CDR3: TGTGCCAGCAGTCTAGTGGAGGGCCTGGGCTATGGCTACACCTTC. Translation gives CASSLVEGLGYGYTF.

A note on this clone: At one of its ends the junction is not consistent with the germline gene, which may arise from a read error. CDR3 nucleotides: TGCAACGTTGAAGGTACCCCGTCAGGGCGAGATACGCAGTATTTT. Translating it yields CNVEGTPSGRDTQYF. This rearrangement joins TRBV29-1 to TRBJ2-3; perhaps TRBD1 as D (5 bases). Germline assignment: CDR1 SQVTM and CDR2 ANQGSEA. The CDR3 contains 15 residues.

This chain uses TRBV2 with TRBJ2-5, with 10 bases lining up with TRBD2. The CDR3 has 15 amino acids. From germline, CDR1 is SNHLY and CDR2 FYNNEI. V gave up 2 bases and J gave up 2 bases; unmatched junction bases: 2. CDR3 nucleotide sequence: TGTGCCAGCAGTGAACTAGCGGGAGTTCAAGAGACCCAGTACTTC. This translates into CASSELAGVQETQYF.

The chain carries TRBV5-1 and TRBJ1-3; D uncertain. V dropped 0 bases and J dropped 4 bases, with 5 bases sitting between them. CDR1 SGHRS and CDR2 YFSETQ come from the germline V gene. The CDR3 is 13 residues long. The CDR3 nucleotides read TGCGCCAGCAGCTTGGACGGAGGAAACACCATATATTTT. Its protein product is CASSLDGGNTIYF.

The CDR3 sequence: CASSPQGQANTEAFF. CDR3 in DNA: TGTGCCAGCAGCCCCCAGGGCCAGGCGAACACTGAAGCTTTCTTT. The chain uses TRBV4-2 and TRBJ1-1, with D possibly TRBD1 on 5 matching bases. The ends were cut back, 4 bases at V and 1 base at J, with 13 bases in the middle. From germline, CDR1 is LGHNA and CDR2 YNFKEQ. CDR3 length: 15 residues.

This chain connects TRBV2 to TRBJ2-7; 7 bases align to TRBD2. This CDR3 spans 13 amino acids. CDR1 and CDR2 (germline): SNHLY, FYNNEI. With V trimmed by 8 bases and J by 0 bases, 4 bases remained unmatched. CDR3 residues: CASGDYSSYEQYF. The CDR3 nucleotides are TGTGCCAGCGGGGACTATAGCTCCTACGAGCAGTACTTC.

The V and J genes are TRBV4-1 and TRBJ2-3, with TRBD2 matching over 8 bases. The germline V gene has CDR1 MGHRA and CDR2 YSYEKL. The V and J ends lost 5 bases and 4 bases, in that order; junction bases with no gene match: 14. This CDR3 contains 17 residues. CDR3 sequence (DNA): TGCGCCAGCAGCTCCTCGGGGGCGGGAGGACGGGCAGATACGCAGTATTTT. Translating gives CASSSSGAGGRADTQYF.